These 7 T cell receptor beta chains share one sample of origin, sequenced in a study of OX40 agonist ivuxolimab in advanced cancers. Sequencing was performed with immunoSEQ multiplex PCR; in TCRdb, only in-frame clones are kept and a portion is missing. The top ten hold 0.15% to 0.2% of the sample, which has approximately 80,000 clones, 80% to 90% seen once. Here the sequenced sample was CD4+ or CD8+ T cells sorted from blood, taken in a trial of the OX40 agonist ivuxolimab. The receptors originated from an adult with an advanced solid tumor such as melanoma, head and neck, liver or kidney cancer.

This clone was counted once. V and J are TRBV11-3 and TRBJ1-2, with 9 nucleotides matching TRBD1. The CDR3 covers 15 residues. V trimming: 5 bases; J trimming: 8 bases; junction bases outside the gene matches: 12. Per the germline V gene, CDR1 is SGHNT and CDR2 is YENEEA. Here the CDR3 reads CASSVAEGTGLGYTF. The CDR3 region has the DNA TGTGCCAGCAGCGTGGCGGAGGGGACAGGGCTGGGCTACACCTTC.

The chain has TRBV29-1 and TRBJ1-4; D unresolved. The V gene's germline CDR1 is SQVTM and CDR2 ANQGSEA. The CDR3 totals 12 residues. V lost 7 bases and J lost 5, with 11 bases in between. The CDR3, as DNA: TGCAGCGCGTTAAGCGGAAATGAAAAACTGTTTTTT. This codes for CSALSGNEKLFF.

The V gene is TRBV5-1, the J gene TRBJ2-7, with a tentative D call TRBD2 (5 bases). Germline V gene sequence: CDR1 SGHRS, CDR2 YFSETQ. This CDR3 contains 16 residues. Trimming took off 2 bases at V and 0 bases at J, with 15 bases between the two ends. CDR3 nucleotide sequence: TGCGCCAGCAGCTTCAGTCCCAGCGGTCCCTCCTACGAGCAGTACTTC. The encoded protein is CASSFSPSGPSYEQYF.

The V call is TRBV4-2, the J call TRBJ2-7; D gene ambiguous. V gave up 0 bases and J gave up 0 bases, with 12 bases separating them. Per the germline V gene, CDR1 is LGHNA and CDR2 is YNFKEQ. The CDR3 length is 16 residues. The CDR3 nucleotides read TGTGCCAGCAGCCAAGAACGGCGATGGAGCTCCTACGAGCAGTACTTC. This sequence encodes CASSQERRWSSYEQYF.

This chain joins TRBV6-5 and TRBJ2-7, with TRBD2 identical over 12 bases. Germline lookup yields CDR1 MNHEY and CDR2 SVGAGI. This CDR3 contains 14 residues. V lost 8 bases to trimming and J lost 4 bases; unmatched junction nucleotides: 6. The CDR3 DNA sequence: TGTGCCAGCGGCTGGACTAGCGGGGAGTACGAGCAGTACTTC. It translates to CASGWTSGEYEQYF.

The chain is built from TRBV7-9 and TRBJ2-2, with D hard to call. Trimming took 5 bases from V and 3 from J, leaving 19 bases between them. CDR1 is SEHNR and CDR2 is FQNEAQ in the germline V gene (reference sequence). This CDR3 comprises 17 residues. The CDR3 loop reads CASSTQRGRLYTGELFF. The CDR3 DNA sequence: TGTGCCAGCAGCACTCAGCGAGGCCGGTTATACACCGGGGAGCTGTTTTTT.

This chain links TRBV28 with TRBJ1-1; D is unclear. CDR1 is MDHEN, CDR2 SYDVKM, per germline. The CDR3 has 13 amino acids. V dropped 8 bases and J dropped 4 bases, with 14 bases sitting between them. CDR3 DNA: TGTGCCAGCTTCAGAGGAGTTGCCACTGAAGCTTTCTTT. This encodes CASFRGVATEAFF.